This is a list of T cell receptor beta chains from one sample in a study of OX40 agonist ivuxolimab in advanced cancers. Method: immunoSEQ multiplex PCR; TCRdb's copy keeps in-frame clones and lacks some. The repertoire holds 60,000 to 100,000 clones, with over 80% as singletons. Here the sequenced sample was CD4+ or CD8+ T cells sorted from blood, taken in a trial of the OX40 agonist ivuxolimab. The source is an adult with an advanced solid tumor such as melanoma, head and neck, liver or kidney cancer. CDR3s include the opening cysteine and the closing phenylalanine or tryptophan. The D gene is left open where the match is weak. For some rows the clone size is stated as once, few or many, or as a class when expanded; others skip it.

-,TRBJ1-1,TRBV14,-,CASSQRIRGQLNTEAFF,TGTGCCAGCAGCCAAAGAATAAGGGGACAATTGAACACTGAAGCTTTCTTT
-,TRBJ2-2,TRBV28,-,CASKYSGELFF,TGTGCCAGCAAGTATTCCGGGGAGCTGTTTTTT
-,TRBJ2-3,TRBV6-4,-,CASSGGADTQYF,TGTGCCAGCAGTGGGGGGGCAGATACGCAGTATTTT
TRBD1,TRBJ1-3,TRBV7-2,-,CASSPQGEMAGNTIYF,TGTGCCAGCAGCCCGCAGGGGGAGATGGCTGGAAACACCATATATTTT
TRBD1,TRBJ2-1,TRBV30,-,CAWLLTGPYNEQFF,TGTGCCTGGTTACTGACAGGGCCCTACAATGAGCAGTTCTTC
-,TRBJ1-3,TRBV18,-,CASSPRTSSAGNTIYF,TGTGCCAGCTCACCAAGGACAAGTTCTGCTGGAAACACCATATATTTT
-,TRBJ1-1,TRBV6-6,-,CASSWMNTEAFF,TGTGCCAGCAGTTGGATGAACACTGAAGCTTTCTTT
-,TRBJ1-2,TRBV28,-,CASSKGGTAAGGYTF,TGTGCCAGCAGTAAAGGTGGGACGGCGGCGGGTGGCTACACCTTC
-,TRBJ1-1,TRBV29-1,-,CSVAAGPAEAFF,TGCAGCGTGGCCGCGGGGCCGGCTGAAGCTTTCTTT
TRBD1,TRBJ1-6,TRBV29-1,-,CSVEVDRGSPLHF,TGCAGCGTTGAAGTGGACAGGGGTTCACCCCTCCACTTT
-,TRBJ1-2,TRBV27,-,CASSFEAGYGYTF,TGTGCCAGCAGTTTTGAGGCAGGCTATGGCTACACCTTC
TRBD1,TRBJ1-3,TRBV9,-,CASSLRTGKEGNTIYF,TGTGCCAGCAGCCTTAGGACAGGGAAGGAGGGAAACACCATATATTTT
-,TRBJ1-2,TRBV5-6,-,CASSLGPGYGYTF,TGTGCCAGCAGCTTGGGGCCAGGCTATGGCTACACCTTC
-,TRBJ1-3,TRBV7-8,-,CASSPLRRGRSGNTIYF,TGTGCCAGCAGCCCACTTCGAAGAGGGCGCTCTGGAAACACCATATATTTT
TRBD1,TRBJ1-3,TRBV27,-,CASSTQGAGNTIYF,TGTGCCAGCAGTACACAGGGGGCTGGAAACACCATATATTTT
-,TRBJ2-4,TRBV1,-,CTSSHHRGRYLRAKNIQYF,TGCACCAGCAGCCACCACAGGGGGCGATACCTACGGGCCAAAAACATTCAGTACTTC
TRBD1,TRBJ1-2,TRBV7-2,-,CASSLNEGAYGYTF,TGTGCCAGCAGCTTAAATGAGGGGGCCTATGGCTACACCTTC
-,TRBJ1-1,TRBV27,-,CASSRDSRLTEAFF,TGTGCCAGCAGCCGCGACTCTCGTCTGACTGAAGCTTTCTTT
TRBD1,TRBJ1-2,TRBV5-1,-,CASSLGGDRSAGYTF,TGCGCCAGCAGCTTGGGAGGGGACAGAAGCGCTGGCTACACCTTC
TRBD2,TRBJ2-5,TRBV25-1,-,CASSDPLAGGQETQYF,TGTGCCAGCAGTGACCCGCTAGCGGGGGGCCAAGAGACCCAGTACTTC
-,TRBJ1-1,TRBV18,-,CASSGSTEAFF,TGTGCCAGCTCCGGGAGCACTGAAGCTTTCTTT
-,TRBJ2-2,TRBV11-2,-,CASRHDTNTGELFF,TGTGCCAGCAGACACGACACGAACACCGGGGAGCTGTTTTTT
TRBD2,TRBJ2-1,TRBV4-3,-,CASSQYYLAGENYNEQFF,TGCGCCAGCAGCCAATATTATCTAGCGGGGGAGAACTACAATGAGCAGTTCTTC
-,TRBJ1-1,TRBV6-6,-,CASSTTGLNTEAFF,TGTGCCAGTTCAACGACAGGTTTGAACACTGAAGCTTTCTTT
-,TRBJ1-5,TRBV7-9,-,CASSPQGRSNQPQHF,TGTGCCAGCAGCCCTCAGGGCAGGAGCAATCAGCCCCAGCATTTT
-,TRBJ1-2,TRBV25-1,-,CASSEYGRAGGYTF,TGTGCCAGCAGTGAATACGGGAGGGCTGGAGGCTACACCTTC
-,TRBJ1-5,TRBV19,-,CASSIGNQPQHF,TGTGCCAGTAGTATCGGGAATCAGCCCCAGCATTTT
-,TRBJ1-5,TRBV6-5,-,CASSYSIDFNQPQHF,TGTGCCAGCAGTTACTCGATAGACTTCAATCAGCCCCAGCATTTT
-,TRBJ1-2,TRBV10-3,few,CAISESTSVGYTF,TGTGCCATCAGTGAGTCGACGTCAGTAGGCTACACCTTC
TRBD1,TRBJ2-7,TRBV7-2,once,CASSYGQGRVYEQYF,TGTGCCAGCAGCTATGGACAGGGAAGGGTTTACGAGCAGTACTTC
-,TRBJ1-5,TRBV30,few,CAWGRDHQPQHF,TGTGCCTGGGGCAGGGATCATCAGCCCCAGCATTTT
TRBD1,TRBJ1-5,TRBV19,-,CASSQTGGDQPQHF,TGTGCCAGTAGTCAGACAGGGGGTGACCAGCCCCAGCATTTT
-,TRBJ2-5,TRBV5-4,-,CASSLVGGETQYF,TGTGCCAGCAGCTTGGTAGGGGGGGAGACCCAGTACTTC
-,TRBJ1-2,TRBV30,-,CALGVGYGYTF,TGTGCCCTAGGAGTGGGGTATGGCTACACCTTC
-,TRBJ2-1,TRBV19,-,CASSIGDGAASYNEQFF,TGTGCCAGTAGTATAGGAGACGGGGCCGCTTCCTACAATGAGCAGTTCTTC
TRBD2,TRBJ2-1,TRBV7-7,-,CASSPGTSQNNEQFF,TGTGCCAGCAGCCCGGGGACTAGCCAGAACAATGAGCAGTTCTTC
-,TRBJ1-3,TRBV15,-,CATSRTASGGNTIYF,TGTGCCACCAGCAGGACAGCGAGTGGTGGAAACACCATATATTTT
-,TRBJ2-2,TRBV19,-,CASSIRRQAQSRELFF,TGTGCCAGTAGTATAAGGAGGCAGGCCCAGTCCAGGGAGCTGTTTTTT
-,TRBJ1-5,TRBV29-1,few,CSVGGSNQPQHF,TGCAGCGTCGGCGGTAGCAATCAGCCCCAGCATTTT
TRBD2,TRBJ2-1,TRBV7-2,-,CASSPRLAGMNEQFF,TGTGCCAGCAGCCCCCGACTAGCGGGGATGAATGAGCAGTTCTTC
-,TRBJ1-5,TRBV28,-,CASSLEHGPQHF,TGTGCCAGCAGTTTAGAACACGGGCCCCAGCATTTT
TRBD2,TRBJ2-5,TRBV5-1,-,CASSLGRAGVRETQYF,TGCGCCAGCAGCTTGGGACGAGCGGGAGTCCGAGAGACCCAGTACTTC
TRBD2,TRBJ2-5,TRBV5-4,-,CASSPRLAQETQYF,TGTGCCAGCAGCCCCCGACTAGCACAAGAGACCCAGTACTTC
TRBD2,TRBJ2-7,TRBV6-6,-,CASSGSGKTYEQYF,TGTGCCAGCAGTGGGAGCGGGAAGACCTACGAGCAGTACTTC
TRBD1,TRBJ2-7,TRBV27,-,CASSQIKDTGGFFYEQYF,TGTGCCAGCAGTCAAATAAAGGATACAGGGGGATTCTTCTACGAGCAGTACTTC
-,TRBJ2-1,TRBV30,-,CAWSSRDSRNEQFF,TGTGCCTGGAGTTCCCGAGACTCCCGCAATGAGCAGTTCTTC
TRBD2,TRBJ2-1,TRBV9,-,CASSRTSGSLYNEQFF,TGTGCCAGCAGCCGGACTAGCGGGAGCCTCTACAATGAGCAGTTCTTC
-,TRBJ1-1,TRBV25-1,-,CASSAKAFF,TGTGCCAGCAGTGCTAAAGCTTTCTTT
-,TRBJ2-7,TRBV7-9,-,CASSFGTPATYEQYF,TGTGCCAGCAGCTTCGGGACACCGGCTACCTACGAGCAGTACTTC